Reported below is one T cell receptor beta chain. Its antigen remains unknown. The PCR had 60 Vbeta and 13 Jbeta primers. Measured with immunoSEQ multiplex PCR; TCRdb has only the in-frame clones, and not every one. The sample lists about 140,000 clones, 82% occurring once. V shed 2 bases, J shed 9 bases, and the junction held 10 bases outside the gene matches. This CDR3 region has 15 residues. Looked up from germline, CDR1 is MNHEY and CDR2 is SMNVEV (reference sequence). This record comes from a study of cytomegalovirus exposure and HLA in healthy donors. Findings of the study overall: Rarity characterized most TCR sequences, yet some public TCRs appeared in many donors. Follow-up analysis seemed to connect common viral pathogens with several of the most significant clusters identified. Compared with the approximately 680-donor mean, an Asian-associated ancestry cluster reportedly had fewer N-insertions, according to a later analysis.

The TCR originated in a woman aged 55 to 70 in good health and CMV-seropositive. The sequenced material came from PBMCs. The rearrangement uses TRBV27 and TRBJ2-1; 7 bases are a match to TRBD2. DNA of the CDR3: TGTGCCAGCAGTTTACCCTTTCCGGGGGGAGTTGAGCAGTTCTTC. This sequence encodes CASSLPFPGGVEQFF.